Sequencing of this T cell receptor (beta chain) was carried out in a study of response to subunit inactivated influenza vaccine. General study points: New T cells are recruited in small numbers by each seasonal influenza vaccination, according to the authors' suggestion.

CDR1 and CDR2 from the germline V gene are LNHDA and SQIVND (reference sequence). This CDR3 has 13 residues. Each CDR3 protein is one row after TCRdb ran MiXCR on the RT-PCR reads. In the table there are about 650,000 distinct CDR3 sequences, 12% to 15% of which are singletons. This clonotype was seen a handful of times. The antigen is undetermined. Sequences were derived from PBMCs from blood, sampled about 14 days before vaccination. This clonotype was obtained from a man between 50 and 59 years old who received an inactivated influenza vaccine. V and J are TRBV19 and TRBJ2-5, with a tentative D call TRBD1 (6 bases). This CDR3 reads CASNRAPGETQYF. The CDR3, as DNA: TGTGCGAGCAACAGGGCACCCGGAGAGACCCAGTACTTC.